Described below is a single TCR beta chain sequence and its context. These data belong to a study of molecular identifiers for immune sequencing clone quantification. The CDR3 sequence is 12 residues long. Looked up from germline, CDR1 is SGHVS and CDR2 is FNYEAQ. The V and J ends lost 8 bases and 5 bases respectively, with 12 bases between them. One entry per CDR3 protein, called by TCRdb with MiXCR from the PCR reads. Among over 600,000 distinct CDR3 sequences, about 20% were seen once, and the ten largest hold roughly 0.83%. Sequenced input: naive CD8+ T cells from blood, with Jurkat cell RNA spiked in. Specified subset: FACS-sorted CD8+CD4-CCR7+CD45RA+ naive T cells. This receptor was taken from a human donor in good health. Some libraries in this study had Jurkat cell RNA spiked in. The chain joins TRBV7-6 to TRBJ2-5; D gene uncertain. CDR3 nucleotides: TGTGCCAGCGGTTCGACTTGGGAGACCCAGTACTTC. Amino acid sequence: CASGSTWETQYF.